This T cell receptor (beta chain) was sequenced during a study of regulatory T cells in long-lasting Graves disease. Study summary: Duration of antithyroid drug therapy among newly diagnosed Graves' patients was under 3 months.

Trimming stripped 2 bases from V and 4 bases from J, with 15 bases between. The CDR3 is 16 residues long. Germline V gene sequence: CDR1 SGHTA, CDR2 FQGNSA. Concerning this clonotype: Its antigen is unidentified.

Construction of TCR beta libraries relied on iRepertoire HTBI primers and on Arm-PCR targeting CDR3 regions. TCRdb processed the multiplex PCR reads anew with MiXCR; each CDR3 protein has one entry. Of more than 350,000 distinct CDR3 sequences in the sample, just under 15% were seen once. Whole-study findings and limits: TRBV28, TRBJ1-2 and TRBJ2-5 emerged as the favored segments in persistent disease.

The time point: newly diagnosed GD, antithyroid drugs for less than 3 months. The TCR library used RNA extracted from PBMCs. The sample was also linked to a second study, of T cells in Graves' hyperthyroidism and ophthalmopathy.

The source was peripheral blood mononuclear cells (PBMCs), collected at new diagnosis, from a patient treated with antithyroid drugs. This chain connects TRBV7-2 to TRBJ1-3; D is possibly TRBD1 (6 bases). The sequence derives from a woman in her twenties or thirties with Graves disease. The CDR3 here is CASSLQATGTGNTIYF. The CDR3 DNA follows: TGTGCCAGCAGCTTACAAGCAACAGGGACAGGAAACACCATATATTTT.